These 12 T cell receptor beta chains share one sample of origin, sequenced in a study of OX40 agonist ivuxolimab in advanced cancers. Clones were read by immunoSEQ multiplex PCR, and TCRdb kept only the in-frame ones, dropping some. The sample lists 70,000 to 90,000 clones, about 89% occurring once. The starting material was CD4+ or CD8+ T cells sorted from blood, obtained in a trial of the OX40 agonist ivuxolimab. Receptor source: an adult with an advanced solid tumor such as melanoma, head and neck, liver or kidney cancer.

The chain uses TRBV4-1 and TRBJ2-1, with 7 nucleotides matching TRBD2. This CDR3 region has 15 residues. V lost 1 base and J lost 4; bases outside the gene matches: 4. CDR1 and CDR2 from the germline V gene are MGHRA and YSYEKL. CDR3 sequence reads: CASSQVGGLYNEQFF. The CDR3 coding sequence is TGCGCCAGCAGCCAAGTCGGGGGGTTATACAATGAGCAGTTCTTC.

The chain recombines TRBV27 with TRBJ2-3; D might be TRBD2 (5 bases). Germline V gene sequence: CDR1 MNHEY, CDR2 SMNVEV (reference sequence). V was clipped by 7 bases and J by 8 bases, with 7 bases between them. The CDR3 extends over 10 amino acids. The CDR3 region is CASKGATQYF. CDR3 nucleotide sequence: TGTGCCAGCAAGGGAGCTACGCAGTATTTT.

This clone showed up just once. The V and J genes are TRBV7-6 and TRBJ2-3, with D possibly TRBD2 on 7 matching bases. CDR3 length equals 16 residues. Germline V gene lookup returns CDR1 SGHVS and CDR2 FNYEAQ. Trimming left V 4 bases short and J 2 bases short, with 16 bases between. The CDR3 region is CASSSRGGRNTDTQYF. DNA of the CDR3: TGTGCCAGCAGCTCCAGGGGCGGGAGAAACACAGATACGCAGTATTTT.

The rearrangement uses TRBV5-4 and TRBJ1-5, with D unresolved. This CDR3 is built from 16 residues. Germline CDR1 SGHNT, CDR2 YYREEE (reference sequence). Deletions cut 2 bases from V and 1 base from J, with 13 bases between. CDR3 region: CASSFFPGRSNQPQHF. CDR3 coding DNA: TGTGCCAGCAGCTTCTTCCCGGGGAGGAGCAATCAGCCCCAGCATTTT.

This rearrangement joins TRBV12-2 to TRBJ1-3. TRBV12-2 is listed as a pseudogene. This CDR3 comprises 16 residues. For the CDR3, the DNA is TGTGCAAGTCGCCCCGAGGGGGGGGAGTGTGGAAACACCATATATTTT. Translated, it gives CASRPEGGECGNTIYF.

The gene calls are TRBV6-5 and TRBJ2-1; no firm D call. Germline CDR1 and CDR2: MNHEY and SVGAGI. Deletions cut 2 bases from V and 6 bases from J, with 14 bases between. The CDR3 is 15 amino acids. The CDR3 loop reads CASSYDGTLGNEQFF. The CDR3 DNA sequence: TGTGCCAGCAGTTACGACGGAACTCTAGGCAATGAGCAGTTCTTC.

This clone was seen only once. CDR3 protein: CASSLSGGSLDEQFF. The CDR3 nucleotides read TGTGCCAGCAGCTTATCTGGCGGATCCTTGGATGAGCAGTTCTTC. The V call is TRBV7-3, the J call TRBJ2-1; D ambiguous. V was trimmed by 2 bases and J by 8 bases, leaving 16 bases between them. The germline V gene has CDR1 SGHTA and CDR2 FQGTGA. The length of the CDR3 is 15 residues.

The chain has TRBV6-6 and TRBJ2-3, with 7 bases fitting TRBD2. From germline, CDR1 is MNHNY and CDR2 SVGAGI (reference sequence). Losses at the gene ends were 3 bases for V and 6 bases for J; bases not matched to a gene: 9. The CDR3 extends over 15 amino acids. The CDR3 bases are TGTGCCAGCAGTTATTTATCACTAGCGAAGGATACGCAGTATTTT. Residues: CASSYLSLAKDTQYF.

The rearrangement uses TRBV6-5 and TRBJ1-2, with 8 positions matching TRBD1. CDR1 MNHEY and CDR2 SVGAGI come from the germline V gene. This CDR3 contains 15 residues. Unmatched junction bases numbered 9, after V lost 2 bases and J lost 7 bases. The CDR3 DNA follows: TGTGCCAGCAGTTACGGACAGGGCTTTCGTTTTGGCTACACCTTC. Its protein product is CASSYGQGFRFGYTF.

V is TRBV6-5 and J is TRBJ2-2, with TRBD2 matching over 11 bases. Trimming cost V 8 bases and J 4 bases; bases outside gene matches: 6. Germline V gene sequence: CDR1 MNHEY, CDR2 SVGAGI. This CDR3 region has 15 residues. The CDR3 here is CASSLGTSGTGELFF. DNA of the CDR3: TGTGCCAGCTCCTTAGGGACTAGCGGCACCGGGGAGCTGTTTTTT.

The V and J genes are TRBV6-1 and TRBJ1-5, with a weak D call TRBD1 (5 bases). Per the germline V gene, CDR1 is MNHNS and CDR2 is SASEGT. Between the trimmed V and J ends, which lost 3 bases and 5 bases, there was a span of 8 bases. This CDR3 is 13 amino acids long. The CDR3: CASSEGVHQPQHF. The CDR3 region has the DNA TGTGCCAGCAGTGAGGGGGTGCATCAGCCCCAGCATTTT.

The chain carries TRBV6-1 and TRBJ2-5, with D possibly being TRBD1 (6 bases). The end of the DNA fits TRBJ2-7 better, so the J call may be wrong. CDR1 and CDR2 (germline): MNHNS, SASEGT. This CDR3 region has 14 residues. For the CDR3, the DNA is TGTGCCAGCAGTGAAGTTGGCAGGGGCTGCGAGCAGTACTTC. It is translated as CASSEVGRGCEQYF.